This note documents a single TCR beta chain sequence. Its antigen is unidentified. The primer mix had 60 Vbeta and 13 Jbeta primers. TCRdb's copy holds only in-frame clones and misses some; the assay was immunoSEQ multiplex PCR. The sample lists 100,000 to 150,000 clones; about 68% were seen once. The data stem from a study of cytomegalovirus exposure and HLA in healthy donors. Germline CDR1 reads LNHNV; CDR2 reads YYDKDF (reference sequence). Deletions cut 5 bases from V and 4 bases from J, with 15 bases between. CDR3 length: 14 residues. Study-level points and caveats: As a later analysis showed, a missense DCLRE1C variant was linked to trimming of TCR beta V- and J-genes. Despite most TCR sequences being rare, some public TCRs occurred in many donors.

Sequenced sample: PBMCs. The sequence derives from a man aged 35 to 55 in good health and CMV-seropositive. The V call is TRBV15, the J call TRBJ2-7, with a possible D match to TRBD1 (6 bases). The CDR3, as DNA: TGTGCCACCAGCCCCGACAGGACCTCATACGAGCAGTACTTC. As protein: CATSPDRTSYEQYF.